This T cell receptor beta chain was documented in a study of T cell repertoires in ileal Crohn's disease. Overall study findings and caveats: All patients with clonality above 26.8% had endoscopic recurrence. Compared with CD4 T cells, sorted CD8 cells carried more expanded clones.

With respect to this clone: Its antigen is not known.

The data were produced by immunoSEQ multiplex PCR, yet TCRdb's version contains in-frame clones alone and is incomplete. The sample has some 7,000 clones, 70% seen once; the top ten hold about a sixth. Per the germline V gene, CDR1 is SGHRS and CDR2 is YFSETQ. Deletions cut 0 bases from V and 5 bases from J, with 11 bases between. CDR3 length: 14 residues. The chain recombines TRBV5-1 with TRBJ2-5; D might be TRBD1 (5 bases). The sequenced material came from ileal tissue. The sequence was obtained from an adult with Crohn's disease. As DNA, the CDR3 is TGCGCCAGCAGCTTGGCTGGCAGGGATGAGACCCAGTACTTC. Translation: CASSLAGRDETQYF.